Below are 22 T cell receptor beta chains sequenced from a single sample in a study of cytomegalovirus exposure and HLA in healthy donors (dated by TCRdb to the late 2010s). The library was built by means of the immunoSEQ multiplex PCR assay. For the multiplex PCR, a mixture combining 60 forward primers for TCR Vbeta segments and 13 reverse primers for TCR Jbeta segments was used. Not all clones reach the TCRdb copy of this immuneACCESS table, which keeps in-frame sequences only. Checked studies attribute under half of the gap to unresolved V genes and leave the rest unexplained. The sample records some 200,000 clones, under 70% of which are singletons. 2.6% of the sample is held by the ten biggest clonotypes. Sequenced: PBMCs. These TCRs come from a man between 35 and 55 years old in good health and CMV-seropositive.

Only a few counts were recorded for this clone. The chain uses TRBV15 and TRBJ2-1, with D perhaps matching TRBD2 (6 bases). The V gene lost 4 bases and the J gene lost 0 bases, with 13 bases spanning the gap. The CDR3 runs to 16 residues. Germline values: CDR1 LNHNV, CDR2 YYDKDF (reference sequence). The CDR3 nucleotides read TGTGCCACCAGCAAAGATGGAGGGAGCTCCTACAATGAGCAGTTCTTC. Amino acid sequence: CATSKDGGSSYNEQFF.

The chain is built from TRBV5-6 and TRBJ2-2, with unresolved D. The CDR3 runs to 16 residues. V lost 0 bases to trimming and J lost 6 bases, with 15 bases between them. Germline V gives CDR1 SGHDT, CDR2 YYEEEE. CDR3 sequence: CASSLGLTTLAGELFF. In nucleotides, the CDR3 is TGTGCCAGCAGCTTGGGCCTCACCACCTTAGCCGGGGAGCTGTTTTTT.

In the case of this clone: Sequence at one end of the junction differs from germline and may be a read error. This sample includes further DNA sequences coding for the same CDR3. The chain couples TRBV5-6 to TRBJ2-7; D unclear. Germline V lookup: CDR1 SGHDT, CDR2 YYEEEE. This CDR3 comprises 13 residues. The CDR3 DNA reads TGTGCCAGCAGCCGCGTCCCTCGCTACGAACAGTACTTC. It encodes CASSRVPRYEQYF.

This chain connects TRBV18 to TRBJ2-7, with D perhaps TRBD1 (6 bases). V lost 6 bases and J 2 bases, leaving 14 bases between the germline ends. The CDR3 contains 14 residues. The germline V gene encodes CDR1 KGHSH and CDR2 LQKENI. The CDR3 spells CASSPTGSPYEQYF. The CDR3 coding sequence is TGTGCCAGCTCGCCGACAGGATCCCCCTACGAGCAGTACTTC. Looking up the rest from reference TRBV18 and TRBJ2-7 gives the full variable domain: NAGVMQNPRHLVRRRGQEARLRCSPMKGHSHVYWYRQLPEEGLKFMVYLQKENIIDESGMPKERFSAEFPKEGPSILRIQQVVRGDSAAYFCASSPTGSPYEQYFGPGTRLTVT.

J is TRBJ1-6 and V is TRBV28; D may be TRBD1 (5 bases). The CDR3 length is 16 residues. Germline CDR1 reads MDHEN; CDR2 reads SYDVKM. Deletions cut 9 bases from V and 0 bases from J, with 15 bases between. DNA of the CDR3: TGTGCCAGTCACTGGGACTCCAGCTCCTATAATTCACCCCTCCACTTT. As protein: CASHWDSSSYNSPLHF.

The table lists this clone with a few counts. The gene calls are TRBV5-1 and TRBJ2-3; D is possibly TRBD2 (6 bases). V was clipped by 0 bases and J by 4 bases, with 15 bases between them. The CDR3 loop spans 16 amino acids. CDR1 is SGHRS, CDR2 YFSETQ, per germline. In nucleotides, the CDR3 is TGCGCCAGCAGCTTGGGACTAGTCAGGTTCCCAGATACGCAGTATTTT. Protein: CASSLGLVRFPDTQYF.

The chain has TRBV5-4 and TRBJ1-2, with D possibly being TRBD1 (6 bases). The V end was cut by 0 bases, the J end by 8 bases, with 17 bases between. Germline V gene data show CDR1 as SGHNT and CDR2 as YYREEE (reference sequence). This CDR3 region has 15 residues. This CDR3 reads CASSLGTAQSGGYTF. The DNA of the CDR3 is TGTGCCAGCAGCTTGGGGACAGCCCAATCCGGGGGCTACACCTTC. The whole variable domain, filled in from reference TRBV5-4 and TRBJ1-2, reads ETGVTQSPTHLIKTRGQQVTLRCSSQSGHNTVSWYQQALGQGPQFIFQYYREEENGRGNFPPRFSGLQFPNYSSELNVNALELDDSALYLCASSLGTAQSGGYTFGSGTRLTVV.

This clone was counted a few times. The V and J genes are TRBV28 and TRBJ1-2; D unclear. V lost 2 bases, J lost 5 bases, and 12 bases lay in between. The CDR3 has 14 residues. CDR1 MDHEN and CDR2 SYDVKM come from the germline V gene. In nucleotides, the CDR3 is TGTGCCAGCAGTTTAGGGGAGTTAGGGTATGGCTACACCTTC. This translates into CASSLGELGYGYTF.

The chain combines TRBV19 with TRBJ2-5; 9 bases align to TRBD1. Germline CDR1 reads LNHDA; CDR2 reads SQIVND (reference sequence). The CDR3 has 15 residues. Trimming cost V 4 bases and J 2 bases; bases outside gene matches: 5. The chain's CDR3 is CASSTGTGYQETQYF. CDR3 nucleotide sequence: TGTGCCAGTAGTACCGGGACAGGGTATCAAGAGACCCAGTACTTC.

The chain uses TRBV5-4 and TRBJ2-3, with D hard to call. Trimming removed 4 bases from V and 0 bases from J, with 12 bases in between. Germline V CDR1 and CDR2: SGHNT, YYREEE (reference sequence). The CDR3 contains 15 residues. DNA for the CDR3: TGTGCCAGCAGCACCCGCAAAGCCAGCACAGATACGCAGTATTTT. Amino acid sequence: CASSTRKASTDTQYF. Full variable domain (outside the CDR3, taken from reference TRBV5-4 and TRBJ2-3): ETGVTQSPTHLIKTRGQQVTLRCSSQSGHNTVSWYQQALGQGPQFIFQYYREEENGRGNFPPRFSGLQFPNYSSELNVNALELDDSALYLCASSTRKASTDTQYFGPGTRLTVL.

V and J are TRBV2 and TRBJ1-5, with D perhaps matching TRBD1 (6 bases). The CDR3 is 15 amino acids. Looked up from germline, CDR1 is SNHLY and CDR2 is FYNNEI. V was shortened by 4 bases and J by 0 bases, with 10 bases between the two germline ends. The CDR3 DNA is TGTGCCAGCAGTGTAACAGGGTATAGCAATCAGCCCCAGCATTTT. Protein: CASSVTGYSNQPQHF.

This rearrangement joins TRBV4-2 to TRBJ2-7; TRBD1 is a possible D gene (6 bases). In germline, CDR1 is LGHNA, CDR2 YNFKEQ. Trimming took off 4 bases at V and 3 bases at J, with 13 bases between the two ends. The length of the CDR3 is 14 residues. The CDR3 is CASSPGDRSYEQYF. CDR3 nucleotides: TGTGCCAGCAGCCCTGGAGACAGGAGCTACGAGCAGTACTTC.

This clone was recorded a few times. The CDR3 DNA sequence: TGCGCCAGCAGCCAGTCGGGCACTGAAGCTTTCTTT. Protein product: CASSQSGTEAFF. The chain couples TRBV5-1 to TRBJ1-1; D is uncertain. V was trimmed by 4 bases and J by 4 bases, leaving 8 bases between them. The germline V gene encodes CDR1 SGHRS and CDR2 YFSETQ. The CDR3 contains 12 residues.

The rearrangement joins TRBV14 to TRBJ2-2; maybe TRBD2 (6 bases). Germline lookup yields CDR1 SGHDN and CDR2 FVKESK. There are 16 residues in the CDR3. Trimming stripped 4 bases from V and 4 bases from J, with 16 bases between. The CDR3 nucleotides read TGTGCCAGCAGCCTACGTATCGGGGGAGCCACCGGGGAGCTGTTTTTT. Translation gives CASSLRIGGATGELFF. The whole variable domain, filled in from reference TRBV14 and TRBJ2-2, reads EAGVTQFPSHSVIEKGQTVTLRCDPISGHDNLYWYRRVMGKEIKFLLHFVKESKQDESGMPNNRFLAERTGGTYSTLKVQPAELEDSGVYFCASSLRIGGATGELFFGEGSRLTVL.

V gene TRBV6-1 combines with J gene TRBJ2-6, with 7 nucleotides matching TRBD1. Trimming cost V 6 bases and J 9 bases; bases outside gene matches: 5. This CDR3 contains 13 residues. Germline CDR1 MNHNS, CDR2 SASEGT. This CDR3 is CASSRQGGNVLTF. The CDR3 DNA is TGTGCCAGCAGCCGACAGGGTGGCAACGTCCTGACTTTC.

This rearrangement joins TRBV2 to TRBJ2-7; D is ambiguous. The CDR3 spans 11 residues. The V and J ends lost 6 bases and 2 bases respectively, with 5 bases between them. The germline gives CDR1 SNHLY, CDR2 FYNNEI. CDR3 nucleotides: TGTGCCAGCAGCCAAACCTACGAGCAGTACTTC. It encodes CASSQTYEQYF.

The V and J genes are TRBV28 and TRBJ2-7; D is perhaps TRBD1 (6 bases). Trimming removed 5 bases at V and 3 bases at J, with 11 bases between. The germline CDR1 and CDR2 sequences are MDHEN and SYDVKM. The CDR3 spans 13 residues. The CDR3 here is CASSLGTYYEQYF. CDR3 DNA: TGTGCCAGCAGTCTAGGGACATACTACGAGCAGTACTTC.

This chain uses TRBV18 with TRBJ2-3; 8 nucleotides align to TRBD1. V shed 3 bases and J 5 bases; nucleotides not matched to a gene: 7. This CDR3 spans 15 amino acids. Germline assignment: CDR1 KGHSH and CDR2 LQKENI. DNA of the CDR3: TGTGCCAGCTCACCCACTGGACAGGGTCGAGATACGCAGTATTTT. Protein sequence: CASSPTGQGRDTQYF.

This clone was counted only a few times. This chain's CDR3 is CASSLIVNTGELFF. The CDR3 nucleotides read TGTGCCAGCAGTTTAATCGTGAACACCGGGGAGCTGTTTTTT. The rearrangement joins TRBV28 to TRBJ2-2; no clear D gene. Germline V lookup: CDR1 MDHEN, CDR2 SYDVKM. CDR3 length: 14 amino acids. The V gene lost 2 bases and the J gene lost 1 base, with 5 bases spanning the gap. The variable domain in full, completed from reference TRBV28 and TRBJ2-2, reads DVKVTQSSRYLVKRTGEKVFLECVQDMDHENMFWYRQDPGLGLRLIYFSYDVKMKEKGDIPEGYSVSREKKERFSLILESASTNQTSMYLCASSLIVNTGELFFGEGSRLTVL.

This chain links TRBV28 with TRBJ2-2, with 9 bases aligning to TRBD1. This CDR3 spans 14 amino acids. V was clipped by 6 bases and J by 2 bases; unmatched bases: 1. Germline V gene lookup returns CDR1 MDHEN and CDR2 SYDVKM. The CDR3 spells CASRDRGNTGELFF. The CDR3 DNA reads TGTGCCAGCAGGGACAGGGGAAACACCGGGGAGCTGTTTTTT. Full variable domain (remainder filled in from reference TRBV28 and TRBJ2-2): DVKVTQSSRYLVKRTGEKVFLECVQDMDHENMFWYRQDPGLGLRLIYFSYDVKMKEKGDIPEGYSVSREKKERFSLILESASTNQTSMYLCASRDRGNTGELFFGEGSRLTVL.

The sample holds a few counts of this clone. The J gene is TRBJ2-5, the V gene TRBV5-6; the match to TRBD2 covers 9 bases. TRBJ2-7 matches the DNA end more closely, so the J call is doubtful. Germline CDR1 and CDR2: SGHDT and YYEEEE. The CDR3 sequence is 14 residues long. The CDR3 nucleotides are TGTGCCAGCAGCCGCGGGGGGGGCCCCTACGAGCAGTACTTC. Its protein product is CASSRGGGPYEQYF.

The V and J genes are TRBV6-1 and TRBJ1-1; tentative D call: TRBD1 (6 bases). The CDR3 has 16 residues. Trimming removed 3 bases from V and 0 bases from J, with 14 bases in between. Per germline, CDR1 MNHNS and CDR2 SASEGT. DNA for the CDR3: TGTGCCAGCAGTGACTTACGGGGACACTTGAACACTGAAGCTTTCTTT. Protein sequence: CASSDLRGHLNTEAFF.